The 3 T cell receptor beta chains listed next were all sequenced from one sample in a study of cytomegalovirus exposure and HLA in healthy donors. Both 60 Vbeta primers and 13 Jbeta primers went into the PCR. Clones were read by immunoSEQ multiplex PCR, and TCRdb kept only the in-frame ones, dropping some. The sample comprises approximately 120,000 clones, 75% to 80% of which are singletons, and 5.5% to 8% rests with the top ten. The source material was PBMCs. The receptors originated from a woman aged 40 to 50 in good health and CMV-seronegative.

There are a few counts of this clone. The rearrangement joins TRBV11-2 to TRBJ2-7; D possibly corresponds to TRBD2 (7 bases). The CDR3 is 17 residues long. V was pared by 0 bases and J by 0 bases, with 15 bases between. Germline values: CDR1 SGHAT, CDR2 FQNNGV. The DNA for the CDR3 is TGTGCCAGCAGCTTAGATCACGGGGGGCTGAGCTCCTACGAGCAGTACTTC. Protein product: CASSLDHGGLSSYEQYF.

This chain joins TRBV6-1 and TRBJ1-5; D gene unclear. The CDR3 runs to 16 residues. The germline CDR1 and CDR2 sequences are MNHNS and SASEGT. Deletions cut 2 bases from V and 1 base from J, with 12 bases between. The CDR3 nucleotides are TGTGCCAGCAGTGAATCCTGGGGAGGGAGCAATCAGCCCCAGCATTTT. It is translated as CASSESWGGSNQPQHF.

The J gene is TRBJ1-3, the V gene TRBV7-2; weak D call: TRBD1 (6 bases). Trimming removed 5 bases from V and 8 bases from J, with 16 bases in between. There are 14 residues in the CDR3. The germline gives CDR1 SGHTA, CDR2 FQGNSA. The CDR3 region is CASSLLLGADTIYF. DNA of the CDR3: TGTGCCAGCAGCCTTTTGCTGGGGGCGGACACCATATATTTT.